These 20 T cell receptor beta chains were sequenced from one sample in a study of T-cell memory formation after mild COVID-19 (dated by TCRdb to the early 2020s). Library method: 5' RACE. The data were produced on an Illumina NovaSeq 6000. TCRdb ran its own pipeline on the public reads, namely fastp trimming at Q25 and MiXCR clone calling, and kept in-frame beta chains. All rows with the same CDR3 protein become a single entry with the most common DNA and genes. For this sample the table gives roughly 190,000 distinct CDR3 sequences, of which roughly a tenth were detected only once. Jointly, the top ten make up less than 4% of the sample. The sample was PBMCs or a T cell subset sorted from them (not recorded which). The origin of the receptors is a man between 18 and 35 years old who had mild COVID-19 (a few samples of this study predate the infection). The sample titles of this study are shuffled in the database, so cell type and time point are left out; the donor was told from shared clones.

The chain recombines TRBV27 with TRBJ1-1, with D maybe TRBD1 (5 bases). V was cut by 5 bases and J by 1 base, with 20 bases left in between. This CDR3 is built from 17 residues. In germline, CDR1 is MNHEY, CDR2 SMNVEV (reference sequence). The CDR3 spells CASSTIFRTIGNTEAFF. The CDR3, as DNA: TGTGCCAGCAGTACCATTTTTAGGACAATCGGGAACACTGAAGCTTTCTTT.

This chain connects TRBV5-5 to TRBJ1-6, with 10 bases aligning to TRBD1. The CDR3 totals 17 residues. Looked up from germline, CDR1 is SGHKS and CDR2 is YYEKEE (reference sequence). The trim removed 1 base at V and 6 bases at J, leaving 7 bases unmatched. CDR3 sequence reads: CASSLLWTGGSNSPLHF. The CDR3 DNA is TGTGCCAGCAGCTTGTTATGGACAGGGGGAAGTAATTCACCCCTCCACTTT. The full variable domain, rest sourced from reference TRBV5-5 and TRBJ1-6, is DAGVTQSPTHLIKTRGQQVTLRCSPISGHKSVSWYQQVLGQGPQFIFQYYEKEERGRGNFPDRFSARQFPNYSSELNVNALLLGDSALYLCASSLLWTGGSNSPLHFGNGTRLTVT.

The genes are TRBV19 and TRBJ2-7, with 10 bases aligning to TRBD2. Germline V lookup: CDR1 LNHDA, CDR2 SQIVND (reference sequence). This CDR3 has 15 residues. The trim removed 3 bases at V and 0 bases at J, leaving 2 bases unmatched. The CDR3 sequence is CASSISGGASYEQYF. For the CDR3, the DNA is TGTGCCAGTAGTATCAGCGGGGGGGCCTCCTACGAGCAGTACTTC.

The J gene is TRBJ2-5, the V gene TRBV27, with 9 bases matching TRBD2. Per germline, CDR1 MNHEY and CDR2 SMNVEV (reference sequence). V was clipped by 6 bases and J by 5 bases; unmatched bases: 10. The CDR3 spans 15 residues. The CDR3 region has the DNA TGTGCCAGCAGACCGCGGGGGGGGCGGCGGGAGACCCAGTACTTC. Its translation: CASRPRGGRRETQYF.

The chain joins TRBV28 to TRBJ1-5; D is uncertain. CDR3 length: 15 residues. Trimming removed 5 bases at V and 2 bases at J, with 13 bases between. Germline lookup yields CDR1 MDHEN and CDR2 SYDVKM. CDR3 nucleotide sequence: TGTGCCAGCAGTGCCGTCACCGGGGGCAATCAGCCCCAGCATTTT. This gives the protein CASSAVTGGNQPQHF.

V is TRBV12-3 or TRBV12-4 and J is TRBJ2-5, with 13 bases matching TRBD2. This CDR3 has 15 amino acids. V dropped 6 bases and J dropped 7; count of bases not matched to a gene: 8. CDR3 amino acids: CASRMTSGGRGTQYF. The CDR3 DNA follows: TGTGCCAGCAGAATGACTAGCGGGGGGCGAGGGACCCAGTACTTC.

This clonotype was seen a few times. V usage is TRBV6-2 or TRBV6-3 and J usage is TRBJ1-5; D is uncertain. The CDR3 extends over 12 amino acids. Trimming shortened V by 6 bases and J by 5 bases, and 8 bases separated the two germline ends. Germline CDR1 and CDR2: MNHEY and SVGEGT. The CDR3 region is CASSSTYQPQHF. In nucleotides, the CDR3 is TGTGCCAGCAGCTCCACTTATCAGCCCCAGCATTTT.

This clonotype was observed a few times. This chain links TRBV20-1 with TRBJ2-3; D call uncertain. Germline CDR1 DFQATT, CDR2 SNEGSKA (reference sequence). The CDR3 contains 13 residues. CDR3 nucleotides: TGCAGGTGGTATCGACCCGACACAGATACGCAGTATTTT. This sequence encodes CRWYRPDTDTQYF.

The chain employs TRBV6-2 or TRBV6-3 and TRBJ2-3; D not resolved. The CDR3 loop spans 16 amino acids. The V gene lost 7 bases and the J gene lost 2 bases, with 19 bases spanning the gap. Germline loops: CDR1 MNHEY, CDR2 SVGEGT. CDR3 bases: TGTGCCAGCACCCTAACCGGGTGGGAATTCACAGATACGCAGTATTTT. Encoded protein: CASTLTGWEFTDTQYF.

This chain links TRBV7-2 with TRBJ2-3, with 9 bases aligning to TRBD2. The CDR3 is 16 amino acids. CDR1 is SGHTA, CDR2 FQGNSA, per germline. V lost 5 bases, J lost 2 bases, and 8 bases stayed unmatched. The CDR3 nucleotides read TGTGCCAGCAGCATTAGCGGGGGAGGACTCACAGATACGCAGTATTTT. Amino acids: CASSISGGGLTDTQYF.

The rearrangement uses TRBV5-1 and TRBJ1-4; D call uncertain. V was trimmed by 0 bases and J by 4 bases, leaving 7 bases between them. The CDR3 extends over 14 amino acids. Per germline, CDR1 SGHRS and CDR2 YFSETQ. The CDR3 region has the DNA TGCGCCAGCAGCTTGGGACGGATTAATGAAAAACTGTTTTTT. As protein: CASSLGRINEKLFF.

A few counts support this clonotype. This chain joins TRBV24-1 and TRBJ1-4, with D possibly matching TRBD1 (6 bases). Germline V gene lookup returns CDR1 KGHDR and CDR2 SFDVKD. This CDR3 comprises 15 residues. Between the trimmed V and J ends, which lost 3 bases and 7 bases, there was a span of 14 bases. CDR3 in amino acids: CATSDTRGSAEKLFF. The CDR3 DNA reads as TGTGCCACCAGTGATACCAGGGGTTCGGCTGAAAAACTGTTTTTT.

In this sample, this clonotype turned up many times. The gene calls are TRBV7-2 and TRBJ2-7; unclear D gene. V lost 5 bases and J 3 bases, leaving 17 bases between the germline ends. CDR1 and CDR2 (germline): SGHTA, FQGNSA. There are 15 residues in the CDR3. The CDR3 loop reads CASSTPTAGRYEQYF. In DNA, the CDR3 is TGTGCCAGCAGCACGCCCACAGCAGGCCGCTACGAGCAGTACTTC.

The chain combines TRBV19 with TRBJ2-3, with D uncertain. Germline V lookup: CDR1 LNHDA, CDR2 SQIVND (reference sequence). The CDR3 covers 16 residues. Trimming shortened V by 5 bases and J by 1 base, and 16 bases separated the two germline ends. In nucleotides, the CDR3 is TGTGCCAGTAGTCCGATCATCGCGTCACGCACAGATACGCAGTATTTT. This gives the protein CASSPIIASRTDTQYF.

The J gene is TRBJ1-5, the V gene TRBV4-2; 7 bases agree with TRBD1. From germline, CDR1 is LGHNA and CDR2 YNFKEQ. V gave up 1 base and J gave up 5 bases; unmatched junction bases: 2. The CDR3 covers 14 residues. The CDR3 sequence is CASSQAGGDQPQHF. The CDR3 region has the DNA TGTGCCAGCAGCCAAGCAGGGGGAGATCAGCCCCAGCATTTT.

The chain links TRBV29-1 to TRBJ2-5; the D gene is possibly TRBD1 (6 bases). Trimming removed 4 bases from V and 9 bases from J, with 15 bases in between. Germline V gives CDR1 SQVTM, CDR2 ANQGSEA. The CDR3 extends over 12 amino acids. CDR3 coding DNA: TGCAGCGTTGGCAGGGGCCAGGCGGCCCAGTACTTC. Protein sequence: CSVGRGQAAQYF.

This clonotype was recorded a few times. The chain couples TRBV7-2 to TRBJ2-5, with D uncertain. The ends were cut back, 1 base at V and 5 bases at J, with 14 bases in the middle. CDR1 and CDR2 (germline): SGHTA, FQGNSA. This CDR3 spans 15 amino acids. CDR3 protein: CASSLGKGFYETQYF. In DNA, the CDR3 is TGTGCCAGCAGCTTAGGCAAAGGGTTTTACGAGACCCAGTACTTC.

The chain uses TRBV7-2 and TRBJ1-2, with 8 bases lining up with TRBD1. V lost 3 bases to trimming and J lost 8 bases; unmatched junction nucleotides: 5. Germline CDR1 SGHTA, CDR2 FQGNSA. There are 13 residues in the CDR3. CDR3 in amino acids: CASSLDRVKGYTF. For the CDR3, the DNA is TGTGCCAGCAGCTTGGACAGGGTTAAGGGCTACACCTTC. The variable domain in full, completed from reference TRBV7-2 and TRBJ1-2, reads GAGVSQSPSNKVTEKGKDVELRCDPISGHTALYWYRQSLGQGLEFLIYFQGNSAPDKSGLPSDRFSAERTGGSVSTLTIQRTQQEDSAVYLCASSLDRVKGYTFGSGTRLTVV.

The rearrangement joins TRBV12-3 or TRBV12-4 to TRBJ2-1; 9 bases align to TRBD2. The V gene end was trimmed by 3 bases and the J gene end by 4 bases; junction bases not matched to a gene: 1. The CDR3 loop spans 14 amino acids. Here the CDR3 DNA reads TGTGCCAGCAGTTTTACTAGCGGGTACAATGAGCAGTTCTTC. It is translated as CASSFTSGYNEQFF.

V and J are TRBV5-1 and TRBJ2-3; weak D call: TRBD2 (6 bases). The germline CDR1 and CDR2 sequences are SGHRS and YFSETQ. V lost 7 bases and J 4 bases, leaving 19 bases between the germline ends. The CDR3 has 15 residues. The CDR3 sequence is CASRPGLFLADTQYF. In DNA, the CDR3 is TGCGCCAGCCGACCAGGACTATTCCTGGCAGATACGCAGTATTTT.